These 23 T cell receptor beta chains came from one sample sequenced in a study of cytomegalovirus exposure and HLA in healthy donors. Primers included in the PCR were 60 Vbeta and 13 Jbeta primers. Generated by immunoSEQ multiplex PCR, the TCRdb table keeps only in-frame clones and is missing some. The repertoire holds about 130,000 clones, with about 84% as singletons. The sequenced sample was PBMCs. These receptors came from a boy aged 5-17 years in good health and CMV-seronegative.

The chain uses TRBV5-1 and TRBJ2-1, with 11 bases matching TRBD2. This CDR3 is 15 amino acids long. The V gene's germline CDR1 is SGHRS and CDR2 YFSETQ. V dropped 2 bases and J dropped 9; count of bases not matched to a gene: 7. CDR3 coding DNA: TGCGCCAGCAGCTTAATAGCGGGAGGGCAGAGTGAGCAGTTCTTC. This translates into CASSLIAGGQSEQFF. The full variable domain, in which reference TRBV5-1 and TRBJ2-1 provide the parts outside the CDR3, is KAGVTQTPRYLIKTRGQQVTLSCSPISGHRSVSWYQQTPGQGLQFLFEYFSETQRNKGNFPGRFSGRQFSNSRSEMNVSTLELGDSALYLCASSLIAGGQSEQFFGPGTRLTVL.

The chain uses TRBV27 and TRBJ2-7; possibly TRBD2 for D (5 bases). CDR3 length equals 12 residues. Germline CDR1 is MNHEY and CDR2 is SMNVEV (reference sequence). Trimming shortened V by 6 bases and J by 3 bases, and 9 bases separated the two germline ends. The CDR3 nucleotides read TGTGCCAGCAGCCGAGGGCGCTACGAGCAGTACTTC. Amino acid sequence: CASSRGRYEQYF.

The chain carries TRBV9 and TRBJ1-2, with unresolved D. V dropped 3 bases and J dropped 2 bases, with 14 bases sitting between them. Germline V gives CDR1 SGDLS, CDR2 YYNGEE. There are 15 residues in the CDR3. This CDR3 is CASSGESVENYGYTF. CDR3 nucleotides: TGTGCCAGCAGCGGGGAGTCAGTGGAGAACTATGGCTACACCTTC.

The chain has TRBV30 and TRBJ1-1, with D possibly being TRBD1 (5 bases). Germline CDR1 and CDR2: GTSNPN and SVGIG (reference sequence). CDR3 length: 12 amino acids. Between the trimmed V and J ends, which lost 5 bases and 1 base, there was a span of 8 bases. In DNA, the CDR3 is TGTGCCTGGTGGGGGGGGAACACTGAAGCTTTCTTT. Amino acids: CAWWGGNTEAFF. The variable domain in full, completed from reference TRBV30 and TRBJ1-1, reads SQTIHQWPATLVQPVGSPLSLECTVEGTSNPNLYWYRQAAGRGLQLLFYSVGIGQISSEVPQNLSASRPQDRQFILSSKKLLLSDSGFYLCAWWGGNTEAFFGQGTRLTVV.

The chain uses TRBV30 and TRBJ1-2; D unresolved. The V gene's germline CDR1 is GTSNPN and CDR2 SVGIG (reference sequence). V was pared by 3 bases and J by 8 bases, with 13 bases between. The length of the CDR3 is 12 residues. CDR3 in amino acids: CAWSGMGGGYTF. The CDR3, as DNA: TGTGCCTGGAGCGGAATGGGAGGGGGCTACACCTTC.

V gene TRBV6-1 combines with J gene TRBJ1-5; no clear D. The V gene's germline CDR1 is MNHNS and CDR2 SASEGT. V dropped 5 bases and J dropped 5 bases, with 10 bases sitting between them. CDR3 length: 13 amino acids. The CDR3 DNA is TGTGCCAGCAGTCCCTCGGGTTATCAGCCCCAGCATTTT. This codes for CASSPSGYQPQHF.

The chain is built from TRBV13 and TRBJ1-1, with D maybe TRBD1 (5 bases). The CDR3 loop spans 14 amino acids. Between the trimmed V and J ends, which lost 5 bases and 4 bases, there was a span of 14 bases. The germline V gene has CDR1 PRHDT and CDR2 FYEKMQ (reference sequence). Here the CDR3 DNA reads TGTGCCAGCAGCGTCCGGACAAGCCTCACTGAAGCTTTCTTT. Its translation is CASSVRTSLTEAFF.

CDR3 region: CASSEARRGRGLHPEKLFF. CDR3 in DNA: TGTGCCAGCAGTGAAGCGCGGCGGGGAAGGGGACTGCACCCGGAAAAACTGTTTTTT. The chain links TRBV6-1 to TRBJ1-4, with a weak D call TRBD1 (5 bases). CDR3 length: 19 amino acids. V lost 0 bases and J 8 bases, leaving 25 bases between the germline ends. CDR1 and CDR2 (germline): MNHNS, SASEGT.

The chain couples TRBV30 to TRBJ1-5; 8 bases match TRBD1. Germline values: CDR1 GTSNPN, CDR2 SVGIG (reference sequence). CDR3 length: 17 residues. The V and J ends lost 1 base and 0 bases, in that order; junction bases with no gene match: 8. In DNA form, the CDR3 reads TGTGCCTGGAGTGCCGACAGGGGCCCTTATAGCAATCAGCCCCAGCATTTT. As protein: CAWSADRGPYSNQPQHF.

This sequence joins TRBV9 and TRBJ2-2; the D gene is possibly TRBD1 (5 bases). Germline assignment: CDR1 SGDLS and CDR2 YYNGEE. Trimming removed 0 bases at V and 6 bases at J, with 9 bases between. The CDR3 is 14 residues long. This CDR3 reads CASSVVTGAGELFF. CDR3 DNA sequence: TGTGCCAGCAGCGTAGTAACAGGCGCCGGGGAGCTGTTTTTT.

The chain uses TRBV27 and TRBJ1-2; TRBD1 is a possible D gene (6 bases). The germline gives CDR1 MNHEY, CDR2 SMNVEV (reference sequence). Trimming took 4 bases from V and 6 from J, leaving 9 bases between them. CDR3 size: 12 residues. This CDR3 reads CASSSRGHGYTF. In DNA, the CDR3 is TGTGCCAGCAGTTCCAGGGGACATGGCTACACCTTC.

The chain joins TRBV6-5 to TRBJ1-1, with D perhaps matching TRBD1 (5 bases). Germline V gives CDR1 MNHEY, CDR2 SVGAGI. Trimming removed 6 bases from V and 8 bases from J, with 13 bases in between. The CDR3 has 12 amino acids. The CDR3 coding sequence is TGTGCCAGCAGAGTAGGGGCAGGGGAAGCTTTCTTT. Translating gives CASRVGAGEAFF.

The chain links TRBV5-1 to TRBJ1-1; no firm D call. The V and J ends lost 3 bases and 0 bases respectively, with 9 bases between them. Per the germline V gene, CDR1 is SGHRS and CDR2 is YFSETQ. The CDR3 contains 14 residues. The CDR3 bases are TGCGCCAGCAGCTCGCGGAGAGTGAACACTGAAGCTTTCTTT. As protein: CASSSRRVNTEAFF. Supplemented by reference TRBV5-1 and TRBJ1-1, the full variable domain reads KAGVTQTPRYLIKTRGQQVTLSCSPISGHRSVSWYQQTPGQGLQFLFEYFSETQRNKGNFPGRFSGRQFSNSRSEMNVSTLELGDSALYLCASSSRRVNTEAFFGQGTRLTVV.

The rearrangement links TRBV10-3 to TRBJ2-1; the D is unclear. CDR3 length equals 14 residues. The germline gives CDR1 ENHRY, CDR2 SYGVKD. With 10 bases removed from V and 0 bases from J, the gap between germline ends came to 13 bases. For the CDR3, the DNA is TGTGCCACCATGACTCGTTCCTCCTACAATGAGCAGTTCTTC. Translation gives CATMTRSSYNEQFF.

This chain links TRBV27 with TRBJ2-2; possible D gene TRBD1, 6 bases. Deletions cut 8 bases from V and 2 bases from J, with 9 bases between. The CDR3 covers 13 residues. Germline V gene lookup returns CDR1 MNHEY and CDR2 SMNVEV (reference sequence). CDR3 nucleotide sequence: TGTGCCAGCCTGGACAGAAACACCGGGGAGCTGTTTTTT. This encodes CASLDRNTGELFF.

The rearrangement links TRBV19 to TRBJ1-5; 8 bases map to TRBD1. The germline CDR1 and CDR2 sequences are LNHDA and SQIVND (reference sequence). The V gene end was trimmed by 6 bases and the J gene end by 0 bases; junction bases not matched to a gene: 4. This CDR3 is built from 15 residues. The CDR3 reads CASRGTGDSNQPQHF. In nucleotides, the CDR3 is TGTGCCAGTAGGGGGACAGGAGATAGCAATCAGCCCCAGCATTTT.

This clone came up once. Here the CDR3 reads CASGLGGLTEAFF. The DNA of the CDR3 is TGTGCTAGTGGTTTGGGGGGACTCACTGAAGCTTTCTTT. The chain combines TRBV12-5 with TRBJ1-1; TRBD1 is a possible D gene (5 bases). In germline, CDR1 is LGHNT, CDR2 FRNRAP. Trimming pared 1 base from V and 4 bases from J, leaving 7 bases between. CDR3 size: 13 residues.

CDR3 protein: CSAATRNTEAFF. The CDR3 DNA sequence: TGTTCCGCGGCTACCAGGAACACTGAAGCTTTCTTT. V and J are TRBV7-9 and TRBJ1-1; no reliable D call. Looked up from germline, CDR1 is SEHNR and CDR2 is FQNEAQ (reference sequence). CDR3 length: 12 amino acids.

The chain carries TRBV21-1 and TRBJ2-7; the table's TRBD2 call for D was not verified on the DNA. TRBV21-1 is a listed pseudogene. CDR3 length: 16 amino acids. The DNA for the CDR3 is TGTGCCAGCAGCCCGCCGGCGGAGGATGGCGGGGACGAGCAGTACTTC. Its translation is CASSPPAEDGGDEQYF.

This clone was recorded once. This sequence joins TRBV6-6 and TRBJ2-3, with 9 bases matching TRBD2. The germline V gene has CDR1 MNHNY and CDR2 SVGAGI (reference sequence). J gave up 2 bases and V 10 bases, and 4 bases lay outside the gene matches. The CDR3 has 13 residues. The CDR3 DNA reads TGTGCCACAGCGGGAGGCCACACAGATACGCAGTATTTT. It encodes CATAGGHTDTQYF.

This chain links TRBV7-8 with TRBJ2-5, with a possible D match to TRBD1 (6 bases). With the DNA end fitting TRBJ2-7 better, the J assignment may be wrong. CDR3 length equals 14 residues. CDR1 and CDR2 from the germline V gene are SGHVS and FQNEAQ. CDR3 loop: CASRPAGDGHEQYF. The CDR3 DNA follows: TGTGCCAGCAGACCCGCAGGGGACGGACACGAGCAGTACTTC.

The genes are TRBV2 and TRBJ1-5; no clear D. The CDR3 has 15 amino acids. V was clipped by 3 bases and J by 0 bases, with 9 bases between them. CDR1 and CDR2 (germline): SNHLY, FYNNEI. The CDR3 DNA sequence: TGTGCCAGCAGTGAGACGGGGTATAGCAATCAGCCCCAGCATTTT. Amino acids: CASSETGYSNQPQHF.

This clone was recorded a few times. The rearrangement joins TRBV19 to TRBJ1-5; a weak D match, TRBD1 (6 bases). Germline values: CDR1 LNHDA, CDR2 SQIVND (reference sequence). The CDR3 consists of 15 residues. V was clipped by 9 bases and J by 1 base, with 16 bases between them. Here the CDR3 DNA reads TGTGCCAGCACTGGATCGACAGGAAGCAATCAGCCCCAGCATTTT. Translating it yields CASTGSTGSNQPQHF.